A single sample is the source of the 20 T cell receptor beta chains below, sequenced in a study of OX40 agonist ivuxolimab in advanced cancers. The assay was immunoSEQ multiplex PCR, and TCRdb's table has in-frame clones only and misses some. The top ten hold 2% to 3% of the sample, which has around 70,000 clones, around 83% seen once. The input for sequencing was CD4+ or CD8+ T cells sorted from blood, taken in a trial of the OX40 agonist ivuxolimab. The receptors derive from an adult with an advanced solid tumor such as melanoma, head and neck, liver or kidney cancer.

The chain has TRBV5-4 and TRBJ2-5; TRBD1 or TRBD2 may be the D gene (6 bases each). The CDR3 sequence is 14 residues long. Trimming removed 9 bases at V and 5 bases at J, with 20 bases between. Germline assignment: CDR1 SGHNT and CDR2 YYREEE (reference sequence). The CDR3 DNA follows: TGTGCCATCGAGGTTGGGGGGCGCTTGGAGACCCAGTACTTC. It translates to CAIEVGGRLETQYF.

The V and J genes are TRBV6-5 and TRBJ2-7; D gene uncertain. V was pared by 0 bases and J by 0 bases, with 12 bases between. The length of the CDR3 is 16 residues. Germline V lookup: CDR1 MNHEY, CDR2 SVGAGI. CDR3 sequence reads: CASSYSMGMSSYEQYF. Here the CDR3 DNA reads TGTGCCAGCAGTTACTCGATGGGAATGAGCTCCTACGAGCAGTACTTC.

In this sample, this clone is medium-sized. The rearrangement uses TRBV7-2 and TRBJ1-1; D is ambiguous. V dropped 1 base and J dropped 5 bases, with 11 bases sitting between them. The V gene's germline CDR1 is SGHTA and CDR2 FQGNSA. This CDR3 has 14 amino acids. CDR3 amino acids: CASSLVPELTEAFF. CDR3 coding DNA: TGTGCCAGCAGCTTAGTACCTGAACTGACTGAAGCTTTCTTT.

V gene TRBV25-1 combines with J gene TRBJ2-6; D is ambiguous. Per germline, CDR1 MGHDK and CDR2 SYGVNS. The CDR3 sequence is 15 residues long. The V gene lost 4 bases and the J gene lost 0 bases, with 7 bases spanning the gap. CDR3 sequence: CASSGDNSGANVLTF. CDR3 coding DNA: TGTGCCAGCAGTGGTGACAACTCTGGGGCCAACGTCCTGACTTTC.

The rearrangement links TRBV16 to TRBJ2-7; D perhaps matches TRBD2 (5 bases). Germline V lookup: CDR1 KGHSY, CDR2 FQNENV. This CDR3 has 12 residues. The ends were cut back, 2 bases at V and 7 bases at J, with 9 bases in the middle. CDR3 amino acids: CASSQTREEQYF. DNA for the CDR3: TGTGCCAGCAGCCAAACGAGGGAAGAGCAGTACTTC.

The sample holds a few counts of this clone. This chain joins TRBV4-2 and TRBJ2-4, with 9 bases that match TRBD1. CDR1 and CDR2 from the germline V gene are LGHNA and YNFKEQ. The CDR3 is made up of 13 amino acids. The V and J ends lost 3 bases and 9 bases, in that order; junction bases with no gene match: 3. The CDR3 DNA is TGTGCCAGCAGCCAGGGGACAGGGACCATTCAGTACTTC. Translated, it gives CASSQGTGTIQYF.

This clone showed up just a few times. V gene TRBV19 combines with J gene TRBJ2-7; D uncertain. Trimming pared 10 bases from V and 7 bases from J, leaving 11 bases between. Germline CDR1 is LNHDA and CDR2 is SQIVND (reference sequence). The CDR3 consists of 10 residues. The CDR3 DNA reads as TGTGCCACCCGGATGTGGGAGCAGTACTTC. Its protein is CATRMWEQYF.

This chain joins TRBV5-6 and TRBJ1-1; no definite D call. The V and J ends lost 1 base and 0 bases respectively, with 7 bases between them. Germline values: CDR1 SGHDT, CDR2 YYEEEE. This CDR3 comprises 14 residues. Here the CDR3 reads CASSLLWVNTEAFF. As DNA, the CDR3 is TGTGCCAGCAGCTTGTTATGGGTGAACACTGAAGCTTTCTTT. Full variable domain (rest looked up from reference TRBV5-6 and TRBJ1-1): DAGVTQSPTHLIKTRGQQVTLRCSPKSGHDTVSWYQQALGQGPQFIFQYYEEEERQRGNFPDRFSGHQFPNYSSELNVNALLLGDSALYLCASSLLWVNTEAFFGQGTRLTVV.

This rearrangement joins TRBV27 to TRBJ2-7, with D possibly TRBD1 on 6 matching bases. CDR1 and CDR2 (germline): MNHEY, SMNVEV (reference sequence). V was cut by 8 bases and J by 0 bases, with 11 bases left in between. This CDR3 is built from 13 residues. CDR3 protein: CASGKDSSYEQYF. The CDR3 DNA reads as TGTGCCAGCGGGAAGGACAGCTCCTACGAGCAGTACTTC.

The gene calls are TRBV5-1 and TRBJ2-7; D is unclear. CDR1 and CDR2 (germline): SGHRS, YFSETQ. Trimming removed 0 bases at V and 9 bases at J, with 7 bases between. The CDR3 is 11 residues long. Here the CDR3 DNA reads TGCGCCAGCAGCTTGGAGACAACGCAGTACTTC. This gives the protein CASSLETTQYF. The whole variable domain, filled in from reference TRBV5-1 and TRBJ2-7, reads KAGVTQTPRYLIKTRGQQVTLSCSPISGHRSVSWYQQTPGQGLQFLFEYFSETQRNKGNFPGRFSGRQFSNSRSEMNVSTLELGDSALYLCASSLETTQYFGPGTRLTVT.

The table lists this clone with a count of one. Other DNA sequences of this sample code for an identical CDR3. The rearrangement joins TRBV18 to TRBJ1-2, with TRBD1 identical over 12 bases. Germline CDR1 and CDR2: KGHSH and LQKENI. Trimming took 3 bases from V and 2 from J; bases not matched to a gene: 1. The CDR3 is 15 residues long. Written as DNA, the CDR3 is TGTGCCAGCTCACCGGGACAGGGGGCAAACTATGGCTACACCTTC. This encodes CASSPGQGANYGYTF.

This rearrangement joins TRBV25-1 to TRBJ2-2; TRBD1 might be the D (5 bases). The CDR3 spans 15 residues. V dropped 0 bases and J dropped 3 bases, with 8 bases sitting between them. Germline CDR1 reads MGHDK; CDR2 reads SYGVNS. In nucleotides, the CDR3 is TGTGCCAGCAGTGAATATGGACACTACACCGGGGAGCTGTTTTTT. Amino acid sequence: CASSEYGHYTGELFF.

The V gene is TRBV7-3, the J gene TRBJ2-2, with 11 bases aligning to TRBD2. V trimming: 4 bases; J trimming: 4 bases; junction bases outside the gene matches: 5. The CDR3 covers 16 residues. Germline V gene sequence: CDR1 SGHTA, CDR2 FQGTGA. CDR3 sequence reads: CASSSIAGGSTGELFF. As DNA, the CDR3 is TGTGCCAGCAGCTCCATAGCGGGAGGGTCCACCGGGGAGCTGTTTTTT.

The sample holds a few counts of this clone. The V gene is TRBV9, the J gene TRBJ1-5; tentative D call: TRBD1 (6 bases). Germline assignment: CDR1 SGDLS and CDR2 YYNGEE. Trimming took 0 bases from V and 8 from J, leaving 12 bases between them. The CDR3 length is 14 residues. The CDR3 is CASSVGGGGKPQHF. CDR3 DNA: TGTGCCAGCAGCGTAGGGGGGGGCGGCAAGCCCCAGCATTTT.

The V gene is TRBV28, the J gene TRBJ1-1; the D is unclear. The CDR3 runs to 13 residues. CDR1 is MDHEN and CDR2 is SYDVKM in the germline V gene. V dropped 1 base and J dropped 5 bases, with 8 bases sitting between them. CDR3 coding DNA: TGTGCCAGCAGTTTATACAGCGATACTGAAGCTTTCTTT. Its translation is CASSLYSDTEAFF. Filled out from reference TRBV28 and TRBJ1-1, the complete variable domain reads DVKVTQSSRYLVKRTGEKVFLECVQDMDHENMFWYRQDPGLGLRLIYFSYDVKMKEKGDIPEGYSVSREKKERFSLILESASTNQTSMYLCASSLYSDTEAFFGQGTRLTVV.

The rearrangement uses TRBV5-6 and TRBJ1-1; 8 positions agree with TRBD1. V gave up 2 bases and J gave up 3 bases; unmatched junction bases: 9. Germline loops: CDR1 SGHDT, CDR2 YYEEEE. This CDR3 region has 16 residues. Here the CDR3 reads CASSLPGGASYTEAFF. CDR3 bases: TGTGCCAGCAGCTTACCAGGGGGCGCCTCGTACACTGAAGCTTTCTTT.

The chain carries TRBV10-3 and TRBJ1-1, with D unresolved. This CDR3 has 15 amino acids. The germline CDR1 and CDR2 sequences are ENHRY and SYGVKD. V lost 0 bases, J lost 1 base, and 9 bases lay in between. The CDR3 DNA sequence: TGTGCCATCAGTGAGTCGGTTCAGGCGAACACTGAAGCTTTCTTT. Translated: CAISESVQANTEAFF.

A few counts support this clone. V is TRBV5-4 and J is TRBJ2-5; 8 nucleotides agree with TRBD2. CDR1 SGHNT and CDR2 YYREEE come from the germline V gene (reference sequence). The length of the CDR3 is 17 residues. V lost 4 bases, J lost 5 bases, and 16 bases stayed unmatched. In DNA form, the CDR3 reads TGTGCCAGCAGCCCTCTCCCTCCCGGGAGGGCCGGTGAGACCCAGTACTTC. It specifies CASSPLPPGRAGETQYF. The variable domain in full, completed from reference TRBV5-4 and TRBJ2-5, reads ETGVTQSPTHLIKTRGQQVTLRCSSQSGHNTVSWYQQALGQGPQFIFQYYREEENGRGNFPPRFSGLQFPNYSSELNVNALELDDSALYLCASSPLPPGRAGETQYFGPGTRLLVL.

As for this clone: One end of the junction does not line up with germline, which may come from a read error. This sample includes further DNA sequences coding for the same CDR3. The CDR3 loop is CSVDYRLNTEAFF. In nucleotides, the CDR3 is TGCAGCGTTGATTACAGACTCAACACTGAAGCCTTCTTT. The rearrangement links TRBV29-1 to TRBJ1-1; no clear D. The CDR3 sequence is 13 residues long. CDR1 and CDR2 from the germline V gene are SQVTM and ANQGSEA.

V and J are TRBV5-1 and TRBJ1-1; a possible D gene is TRBD1 (5 bases). V lost 7 bases and J lost 5, with 18 bases in between. The V gene's germline CDR1 is SGHRS and CDR2 YFSETQ. The CDR3 length is 14 residues. CDR3 residues: CASGGTNLGTEAFF. DNA for the CDR3: TGCGCCAGCGGCGGGACTAATTTGGGGACTGAAGCTTTCTTT.